Each of the 27 T cell receptor beta chains below was sequenced from the same sample in a study of OX40 agonist ivuxolimab in advanced cancers. Only in-frame clones appear in the TCRdb table, and some are missing; sequencing was by immunoSEQ multiplex PCR. Of about 80,000 clones listed, around 94% are singletons. Specimen: CD4+ or CD8+ T cells sorted from blood, collected in a trial of the OX40 agonist ivuxolimab. The origin of the receptors is an adult with an advanced solid tumor such as melanoma, head and neck, liver or kidney cancer.

V usage is TRBV7-2 and J usage is TRBJ2-1, with TRBD1 matching 9 bases. Germline loops: CDR1 SGHTA, CDR2 FQGNSA. This CDR3 comprises 16 residues. V shed 1 base and J 3 bases; nucleotides not matched to a gene: 4. This CDR3 is CASSLGGTGRYNEQFF. CDR3 nucleotides: TGTGCCAGCAGCTTAGGCGGGACAGGGCGCTACAATGAGCAGTTCTTC.

The chain couples TRBV11-2 to TRBJ2-7; D remains ambiguous. Deletions cut 7 bases from V and 7 bases from J, with 20 bases between. The germline V gene encodes CDR1 SGHAT and CDR2 FQNNGV. The CDR3 contains 14 residues. CDR3 residues: CASTHRWGVGEQYF. CDR3 DNA sequence: TGTGCCAGCACGCACCGTTGGGGTGTGGGAGAGCAGTACTTC.

This sequence joins TRBV12-5 and TRBJ2-1; 8 positions match TRBD2. From germline, CDR1 is LGHNT and CDR2 FRNRAP. The CDR3 runs 13 residues. V shed 6 bases, J shed 12 bases, and the junction held 10 bases outside the gene matches. CDR3 residues: CASGSGRGTGQFF. CDR3 coding DNA: TGTGCTAGTGGGAGCGGGAGAGGTACTGGGCAGTTCTTC.

The V and J genes are TRBV6-1 and TRBJ1-1, with TRBD1 matching 8 bases. Losses at the gene ends were 4 bases for V and 4 bases for J; bases not matched to a gene: 5. Germline V gene lookup returns CDR1 MNHNS and CDR2 SASEGT. The CDR3 is made up of 14 amino acids. CDR3 protein: CASSGTGGGTEAFF. The DNA of the CDR3 is TGTGCCAGCAGTGGCACAGGGGGGGGCACTGAAGCTTTCTTT.

This chain uses TRBV30 with TRBJ2-1; 7 bases align to TRBD1. Germline trimming cut 8 bases from V and 5 bases from J; bases unmatched to any gene: 12. This CDR3 contains 14 residues. Germline V gene lookup returns CDR1 GTSNPN and CDR2 SVGIG (reference sequence). The CDR3 reads CAIPSGQANNEQFF. The CDR3, as DNA: TGTGCCATCCCCTCCGGACAGGCGAACAATGAGCAGTTCTTC.

This clone was counted once. The chain employs TRBV9 and TRBJ1-4; D gene unclear. The germline V gene has CDR1 SGDLS and CDR2 YYNGEE. This CDR3 spans 12 amino acids. V shed 3 bases and J shed 8 bases, with 8 bases lying between them. In nucleotides, the CDR3 is TGTGCCAGCAGCGGAGCTGGGGAAAAACTGTTTTTT. It translates to CASSGAGEKLFF.

This clone was detected once. The rearrangement uses TRBV5-1 and TRBJ1-4; D uncertain. V lost 0 bases to trimming and J lost 2 bases, with 5 bases between them. The CDR3 contains 14 residues. From germline, CDR1 is SGHRS and CDR2 YFSETQ. The chain's CDR3 is CASSLGDTNEKLFF. The CDR3 coding sequence is TGCGCCAGCAGCTTGGGGGATACTAATGAAAAACTGTTTTTT.

The chain recombines TRBV9 with TRBJ2-4, with 12 bases matching TRBD2. Germline assignment: CDR1 SGDLS and CDR2 YYNGEE. The CDR3 totals 16 residues. Germline trimming cut 1 base from V and 8 bases from J; bases unmatched to any gene: 7. CDR3 DNA sequence: TGTGCCAGCAGCGTACCCCTAGCGGGAGGGGTAGACATTCAGTACTTC. This gives the protein CASSVPLAGGVDIQYF.

CDR3 amino acids: CASSVLLGGPRNEQFF. Written as DNA, the CDR3 is TGTGCCAGCAGCGTACTGCTGGGAGGGCCGAGGAATGAGCAGTTCTTC. The chain has TRBV9 and TRBJ2-1, with 7 bases aligning to TRBD2. Germline trimming cut 1 base from V and 7 bases from J; bases unmatched to any gene: 11. CDR1 is SGDLS, CDR2 YYNGEE, per germline. The CDR3 loop spans 16 amino acids.

The J gene is TRBJ2-5, the V gene TRBV6-5; D uncertain. The closer fit of TRBJ2-7 to the DNA end suggests the J call may be wrong. CDR1 and CDR2 from the germline V gene are MNHEY and SVGAGI. CDR3 length equals 16 residues. CDR3 DNA: TGTGCCAGCAGTTACTCGGGAACGGACGATTCCTACGAGCAGTACTTC. As protein: CASSYSGTDDSYEQYF.

This chain links TRBV19 with TRBJ2-2; 11 nucleotides match TRBD2. Germline CDR1 and CDR2: LNHDA and SQIVND (reference sequence). V dropped 3 bases and J dropped 6; count of bases not matched to a gene: 9. The CDR3 covers 17 residues. This CDR3 reads CASSIIVLAGAAGELFF. For the CDR3, the DNA is TGTGCCAGTAGTATTATCGTACTAGCGGGAGCCGCCGGGGAGCTGTTTTTT.

This sequence joins TRBV11-3 and TRBJ2-7; perhaps TRBD2 as D (6 bases). Trimming shortened V by 8 bases and J by 5 bases, and 10 bases separated the two germline ends. CDR1 is SGHNT and CDR2 is YENEEA in the germline V gene. This CDR3 region has 11 residues. The CDR3 loop reads CASWSGHEQYF. The CDR3, as DNA: TGTGCCAGCTGGAGCGGGCACGAGCAGTACTTC.

The chain recombines TRBV6-4 with TRBJ2-3; D is unclear. The CDR3 runs 16 residues. CDR1 is MRHNA and CDR2 is SNTAGT in the germline V gene. The V end lost 0 bases, the J end lost 3 bases, and 13 bases lay between the germline ends. Here the CDR3 DNA reads TGTGCCAGCAGTGACTCGATGCAGGATGGGACAGATACGCAGTATTTT. Protein product: CASSDSMQDGTDTQYF.

This clone came up once. V is TRBV27 and J is TRBJ2-1; D may be TRBD1 (5 bases). The CDR3 covers 15 residues. The germline V gene has CDR1 MNHEY and CDR2 SMNVEV (reference sequence). V lost 4 bases to trimming and J lost 2 bases, with 12 bases between them. The CDR3 loop is CASSSTDTPYNEQFF. In DNA form, the CDR3 reads TGTGCCAGCAGTTCTACGGACACACCCTACAATGAGCAGTTCTTC.

The chain carries TRBV11-2 and TRBJ2-7, with 8 bases fitting TRBD2. Looked up from germline, CDR1 is SGHAT and CDR2 is FQNNGV. Trimming at V came to 2 bases and at J to 1 base, leaving 13 bases not matched to a gene. This CDR3 has 18 amino acids. The CDR3 protein is CASSLIFSPSGPSYEQYF. The CDR3 DNA reads TGTGCCAGCAGCTTAATTTTCTCCCCTAGCGGGCCATCCTACGAGCAGTACTTC.

The chain recombines TRBV27 with TRBJ2-7; no firm D call. The CDR3 is 14 residues long. Germline values: CDR1 MNHEY, CDR2 SMNVEV (reference sequence). Trimming shortened V by 2 bases and J by 2 bases, and 10 bases separated the two germline ends. The DNA for the CDR3 is TGTGCCAGCAGTTTAGGGCAGAAAACCTACGAGCAGTACTTC. This translates into CASSLGQKTYEQYF.

This chain uses TRBV19 with TRBJ2-7, with D perhaps matching TRBD1 (5 bases). CDR1 and CDR2 from the germline V gene are LNHDA and SQIVND (reference sequence). V was clipped by 7 bases and J by 2 bases, with 18 bases between them. CDR3 size: 15 residues. The DNA for the CDR3 is TGTGCCAGTACTCCTGGTCAGGACATTACCTACGAGCAGTACTTC. This translates into CASTPGQDITYEQYF.

CDR3 bases: TGTGCCAGCAGCAACCCCGGAGCTGTGACATCCTACGAGCAGTACTTC. Translation: CASSNPGAVTSYEQYF. This sequence joins TRBV28 and TRBJ2-7; no definite D call. V shed 6 bases and J shed 1 base, with 19 bases lying between them. CDR3 size: 16 residues. Germline-derived CDR1 and CDR2 are MDHEN and SYDVKM.

This chain uses TRBV19 with TRBJ2-7; 7 bases map to TRBD1. With 2 bases clipped from V and 2 bases from J, the junction kept 9 bases outside the gene matches. CDR3 length equals 16 residues. Germline V gene sequence: CDR1 LNHDA, CDR2 SQIVND (reference sequence). CDR3 bases: TGTGCCAGTAGTATAAGGGGACAGTTTAATGCCTACGAGCAGTACTTC. Translation: CASSIRGQFNAYEQYF.

This clone was recorded only once. The J gene is TRBJ2-7, the V gene TRBV4-1; TRBD1 matches at 11 bases. J lost 4 bases, V lost 4 bases, and 12 bases had no gene match. The CDR3 is made up of 17 amino acids. From germline, CDR1 is MGHRA and CDR2 YSYEKL. In nucleotides, the CDR3 is TGCGCCAGCAGCCTCCTCCGGATGGGACAGGGGGTATACGAGCAGTACTTC. As protein: CASSLLRMGQGVYEQYF.

The CDR3 region is CASSLSGSEAFF. Written as DNA, the CDR3 is TGTGCCAGCAGCCTAAGTGGTTCTGAAGCTTTCTTT. The chain joins TRBV13 to TRBJ1-1; the D is unclear. CDR3 length equals 12 residues. V was cut by 5 bases and J by 6 bases, with 10 bases left in between. CDR1 and CDR2 (germline): PRHDT, FYEKMQ (reference sequence).

This clone was observed once. CDR3 bases: TGTGCCAGCAGCTTAGGAAGCGGGAGCACCTACGAGCAGTACTTC. Amino acid sequence: CASSLGSGSTYEQYF. The chain combines TRBV13 with TRBJ2-7; TRBD2 matches 8 bases. The length of the CDR3 is 15 residues. Germline V lookup: CDR1 PRHDT, CDR2 FYEKMQ (reference sequence). Trimming at V came to 0 bases and at J to 2 bases, leaving 3 bases not matched to a gene.

A few counts support this clone. The rearrangement links TRBV29-1 to TRBJ1-1, with a weak D call TRBD1 (6 bases). The CDR3 loop spans 13 amino acids. In germline, CDR1 is SQVTM, CDR2 ANQGSEA. Trimming cost V 4 bases and J 0 bases, with 9 bases left between them. CDR3 sequence: CSVGTALNTEAFF. CDR3 nucleotide sequence: TGCAGCGTTGGGACAGCCTTGAACACTGAAGCTTTCTTT.

This chain connects TRBV28 to TRBJ2-1; TRBD2 aligns across 11 bases. Germline V lookup: CDR1 MDHEN, CDR2 SYDVKM. The CDR3 runs to 18 residues. The V gene end was trimmed by 4 bases and the J gene end by 4 bases; junction bases not matched to a gene: 12. CDR3 residues: CASSSRYTGTSGYNEQFF. The CDR3 coding sequence is TGTGCCAGCAGTTCCCGATATACCGGGACTAGCGGTTACAATGAGCAGTTCTTC.

This chain links TRBV4-2 with TRBJ1-5, with TRBD1 matching over 7 bases. CDR1 LGHNA and CDR2 YNFKEQ come from the germline V gene. The CDR3 is 17 residues long. Trimming at V came to 0 bases and at J to 3 bases, leaving 8 bases not matched to a gene. The CDR3 loop is CASSQDPWTGFNQPQHF. For the CDR3, the DNA is TGTGCCAGCAGCCAAGATCCCTGGACAGGATTCAATCAGCCCCAGCATTTT.

This sequence joins TRBV28 and TRBJ2-7; D gene uncertain. This CDR3 has 14 amino acids. Germline CDR1 MDHEN, CDR2 SYDVKM. Trimming took off 6 bases at V and 1 base at J, with 13 bases between the two ends. For the CDR3, the DNA is TGTGCCAGCAGGCCCAGTGGGCTGTCCTACGAGCAGTACTTC. This translates into CASRPSGLSYEQYF.

In this sample, this clone turned up once. CDR3 residues: CASSSILGGVDTQYF. The CDR3 bases are TGTGCCAGCAGCTCAATACTAGGGGGGGTCGATACGCAGTATTTT. J is TRBJ2-3 and V is TRBV7-9; the D gene is possibly TRBD2 (7 bases). CDR1 SEHNR and CDR2 FQNEAQ come from the germline V gene (reference sequence). Trimming removed 4 bases at V and 6 bases at J, with 17 bases between. This CDR3 has 15 amino acids.